Only a few counts were recorded for the clone carrying this TCR beta chain. Its matching antigen is unknown. Only in-frame clones appear in the TCRdb table, and some are missing; sequencing was by immunoSEQ multiplex PCR. Of 90,000 to 95,000 clones in the sample, 82% were seen once. The time point is: baseline pretreatment blood. Noted treatment: 15 Gy SBRT to primary tumor, nephrectomy 4 weeks later. This record belongs to a study of radiation and T cells in renal cell carcinoma. About the study: Nephrectomy followed 15 Gy stereotactic body radiation by 4 weeks.

General study points: Pretreatment tumor biopsies were lacking, so baseline clonotypes are unknown.

The sample here was blood, taken from a patient whose treatment included radiotherapy and nephrectomy. The clonotype comes from a man in his sixties with renal cell carcinoma.

CDR3 sequence (DNA): TGTGCCAGCACCGCACGGGGGGCTTACGAGCAGTACTTC. Protein sequence: CASTARGAYEQYF. V usage is TRBV6-1 and J usage is TRBJ2-7; D is possibly TRBD2 (7 bases). V lost 7 bases, J lost 4 bases, and 14 bases lay in between. This CDR3 has 13 residues. Germline CDR1 and CDR2: MNHNS and SASEGT.